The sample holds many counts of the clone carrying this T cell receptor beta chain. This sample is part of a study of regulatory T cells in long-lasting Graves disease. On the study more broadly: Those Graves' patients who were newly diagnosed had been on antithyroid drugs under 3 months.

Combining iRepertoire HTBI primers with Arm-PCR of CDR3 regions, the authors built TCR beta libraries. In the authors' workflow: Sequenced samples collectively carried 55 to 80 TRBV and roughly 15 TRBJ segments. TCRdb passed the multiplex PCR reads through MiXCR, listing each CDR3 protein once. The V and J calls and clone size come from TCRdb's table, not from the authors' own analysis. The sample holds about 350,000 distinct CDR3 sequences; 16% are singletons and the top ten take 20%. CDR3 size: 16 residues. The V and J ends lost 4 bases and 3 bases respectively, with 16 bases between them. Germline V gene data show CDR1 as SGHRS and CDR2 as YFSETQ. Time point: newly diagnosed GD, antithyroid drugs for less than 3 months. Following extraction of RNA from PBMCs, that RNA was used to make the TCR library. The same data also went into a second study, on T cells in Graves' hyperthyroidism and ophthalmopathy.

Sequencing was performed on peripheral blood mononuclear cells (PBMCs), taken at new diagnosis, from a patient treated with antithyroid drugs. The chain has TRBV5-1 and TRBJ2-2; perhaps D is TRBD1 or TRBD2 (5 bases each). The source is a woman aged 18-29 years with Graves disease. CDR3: CASSPVGVQDTGELFF. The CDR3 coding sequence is TGCGCCAGCAGCCCCGTGGGGGTGCAGGACACCGGGGAGCTGTTTTTT.